These 29 T cell receptor beta chains share one sample of origin, sequenced in a study of immune cell composition in non-small cell lung cancer. Only in-frame clones appear in the TCRdb table, and some are missing; sequencing was by immunoSEQ multiplex PCR. This table has 5,600 or so clones, around 80% appearing once. Specimen: lung tumor tissue. These receptors all come from a human donor with non-small cell lung cancer.

The rearrangement uses TRBV7-9 and TRBJ1-5; a possible D gene is TRBD1 (6 bases). Trimming removed 3 bases at V and 4 bases at J, with 10 bases between. Germline CDR1 and CDR2: SEHNR and FQNEAQ (reference sequence). The CDR3 sequence is 14 residues long. The CDR3 DNA reads TGTGCCAGCAGCTTCCCAGGACAGAATCAGCCCCAGCATTTT. This gives the protein CASSFPGQNQPQHF.

This clone was observed once. The chain has TRBV7-9 and TRBJ2-7, with D possibly TRBD2 on 5 matching bases. Trimming took off 1 base at V and 5 bases at J, with 24 bases between the two ends. CDR3 length equals 18 residues. Germline values: CDR1 SEHNR, CDR2 FQNEAQ (reference sequence). The CDR3 DNA follows: TGTGCCAGCAGCTTAGTTAGTTTTCATTCCGGAGGCGAAGACGAGCAGTACTTC. This encodes CASSLVSFHSGGEDEQYF.

The chain carries TRBV27 and TRBJ2-1, with TRBD1 identical over 8 bases. The V segment lost 6 bases and the J segment 7 bases; nucleotides outside the gene matches: 11. The CDR3 has 15 residues. Germline V lookup: CDR1 MNHEY, CDR2 SMNVEV (reference sequence). CDR3 sequence reads: CASSTTGEVMNEQFF. For the CDR3, the DNA is TGTGCCAGCAGCACGACAGGGGAGGTAATGAATGAGCAGTTCTTC.

The J gene is TRBJ1-5, the V gene TRBV2; D perhaps matches TRBD1 (5 bases). The germline V gene has CDR1 SNHLY and CDR2 FYNNEI. The CDR3 has 17 residues. V lost 7 bases and J 3 bases, leaving 22 bases between the germline ends. The CDR3 is CASTLRKGRGYNQPQHF. In DNA form, the CDR3 reads TGTGCCAGCACCCTAAGGAAGGGGCGAGGTTACAATCAGCCCCAGCATTTT.

The chain employs TRBV5-1 and TRBJ2-3, with 9 positions matching TRBD1. CDR1 is SGHRS, CDR2 YFSETQ, per germline. Unmatched junction bases numbered 6, after V lost 4 bases and J lost 0 bases. This CDR3 comprises 16 residues. CDR3 DNA sequence: TGCGCCAGCAGCGCGGGGACAGGGACTAGCACAGATACGCAGTATTTT. This translates into CASSAGTGTSTDTQYF.

The chain employs TRBV19 and TRBJ2-6; TRBD2 is a possible D gene (5 bases). The CDR3 loop spans 14 amino acids. Trimming left V 8 bases short and J 1 base short, with 9 bases between. Looked up from germline, CDR1 is LNHDA and CDR2 is SQIVND (reference sequence). The CDR3 region is CASSGGSGANVLTF. CDR3 bases: TGTGCCAGTTCCGGCGGGTCTGGGGCCAACGTCCTGACTTTC.

This clone showed up just a few times. The chain uses TRBV15 and TRBJ2-3; 8 bases are shared with TRBD2. The length of the CDR3 is 16 residues. Looked up from germline, CDR1 is LNHNV and CDR2 is YYDKDF (reference sequence). The V and J ends lost 0 bases and 4 bases, in that order; junction bases with no gene match: 6. The chain's CDR3 is CATSRDGGGYSDTQYF. The CDR3 region has the DNA TGTGCCACCAGCAGAGACGGCGGGGGGTACTCAGATACGCAGTATTTT.

As DNA, the CDR3 is TGCGCCAGCAGCCAAGTTAGCGGGGGATCCTACAATGAGCAGTTCTTC. This translates into CASSQVSGGSYNEQFF. This chain joins TRBV4-1 and TRBJ2-1, with 9 bases aligning to TRBD2. Germline CDR1 reads MGHRA; CDR2 reads YSYEKL. Germline trimming cut 1 base from V and 1 base from J; bases unmatched to any gene: 2. This CDR3 contains 16 residues.

V and J are TRBV13 and TRBJ2-5; TRBD2 agrees at 13 bases. The J segment lost 1 base and the V segment lost 4 bases, leaving 3 bases of the junction unmatched. Germline-derived CDR1 and CDR2 are PRHDT and FYEKMQ (reference sequence). The CDR3 has 16 residues. The CDR3 loop reads CASSSRLAGGQETQYF. In nucleotides, the CDR3 is TGTGCCAGCAGCTCCCGACTAGCGGGGGGCCAAGAGACCCAGTACTTC.

This clone appeared a few times. The gene calls are TRBV2 and TRBJ1-3; TRBD1 matches 7 bases. The V and J ends lost 1 base and 3 bases, in that order; junction bases with no gene match: 6. This CDR3 region has 16 residues. From germline, CDR1 is SNHLY and CDR2 FYNNEI. The CDR3 loop is CASSEEAGGLGNTIYF. CDR3 DNA sequence: TGTGCCAGCAGTGAAGAGGCAGGGGGGCTTGGAAACACCATATATTTT.

The chain couples TRBV2 to TRBJ1-5, with 8 bases aligning to TRBD1. This CDR3 contains 13 residues. The germline gives CDR1 SNHLY, CDR2 FYNNEI. V shed 5 bases and J 7 bases; nucleotides not matched to a gene: 4. CDR3 loop: CASSLTGEQPQHF. The DNA for the CDR3 is TGTGCCAGCAGTTTGACAGGGGAACAGCCCCAGCATTTT.

By frequency in the sample, this clone is medium-sized. V gene TRBV5-1 combines with J gene TRBJ1-2, with a tentative D call TRBD1 (5 bases). The CDR3 has 13 residues. Germline CDR1 SGHRS, CDR2 YFSETQ. The V gene lost 10 bases and the J gene lost 4 bases, with 17 bases spanning the gap. The CDR3 loop reads CASAQGSGYGYTF. The CDR3 coding sequence is TGCGCCTCCGCTCAGGGATCTGGCTATGGCTACACCTTC.

V is TRBV19 and J is TRBJ1-1; D not resolved. In germline, CDR1 is LNHDA, CDR2 SQIVND (reference sequence). This CDR3 region has 13 residues. Trimming took 5 bases from V and 5 from J, leaving 12 bases between them. DNA of the CDR3: TGTGCCAGTAGTTCGACGGAGGAGACTGAAGCTTTCTTT. The encoded protein is CASSSTEETEAFF.

The V call is TRBV2, the J call TRBJ2-2; TRBD2 matches at 10 bases. In germline, CDR1 is SNHLY, CDR2 FYNNEI. V was pared by 7 bases and J by 6 bases, with 5 bases of the junction left unmatched. The CDR3 is 14 residues long. The DNA of the CDR3 is TGTGCCAGCATACAGCGGGGGGGCCCCGGGGAGCTGTTTTTT. Translation gives CASIQRGGPGELFF.

This chain joins TRBV2 and TRBJ2-3; 7 nucleotides match TRBD2. The length of the CDR3 is 15 residues. J lost 2 bases, V lost 4 bases, and 6 bases had no gene match. Germline CDR1 SNHLY, CDR2 FYNNEI. In nucleotides, the CDR3 is TGTGCCAGCAGTGGAATAGCGGGCCCCACAGATACGCAGTATTTT. It is translated as CASSGIAGPTDTQYF.

This chain uses TRBV19 with TRBJ2-7; D may be TRBD1 (5 bases). Trimming pared 6 bases from V and 6 bases from J, leaving 24 bases between. The germline V gene encodes CDR1 LNHDA and CDR2 SQIVND (reference sequence). The CDR3 loop spans 16 amino acids. This chain's CDR3 is CASSLGDRRLFPEQYF. The CDR3 nucleotides are TGTGCCAGTAGCCTGGGCGACAGAAGACTCTTCCCCGAGCAGTACTTC.

This clone was counted once. The rearrangement joins TRBV30 to TRBJ1-5; TRBD1 matches 8 bases. This CDR3 has 14 residues. J gave up 6 bases and V 2 bases, and 6 bases lay outside the gene matches. From germline, CDR1 is GTSNPN and CDR2 SVGIG (reference sequence). The CDR3 region has the DNA TGTGCCTGGAGTTCCCGCCAGGGGGCTCAGCCCCAGCATTTT. Translated: CAWSSRQGAQPQHF.

The chain joins TRBV6-5 to TRBJ1-1; D is possibly TRBD1 (6 bases). Germline V gene sequence: CDR1 MNHEY, CDR2 SVGAGI. V was clipped by 2 bases and J by 8 bases, with 12 bases between them. This CDR3 has 13 residues. CDR3 in DNA: TGTGCCAGCAGTTACGCGGGGGGGCCGGAAGCTTTCTTT. This sequence encodes CASSYAGGPEAFF.

This chain links TRBV18 with TRBJ1-2; TRBD1 matches at 8 bases. CDR1 is KGHSH, CDR2 LQKENI, per germline. With V trimmed by 5 bases and J by 8 bases, 13 bases remained unmatched. The CDR3 loop spans 15 amino acids. CDR3 in DNA: TGTGCCAGCTCAATCGAGACAGGGGAGATGTCCGGCTACACCTTC. Amino acid sequence: CASSIETGEMSGYTF.

The chain carries TRBV18 and TRBJ2-3; 11 bases map to TRBD1. The CDR3 spans 18 residues. The germline V gene has CDR1 KGHSH and CDR2 LQKENI. After removal of 3 bases from V and 1 base from J, the junction contained 9 bases not matched to a gene. The CDR3 nucleotides are TGTGCCAGCTCACCTGGTCTCGGGACAGGGGGAGGCACAGATACGCAGTATTTT. Translating it yields CASSPGLGTGGGTDTQYF.

The gene calls are TRBV7-6 and TRBJ2-3; TRBD1 agrees at 7 bases. This CDR3 has 16 residues. Germline V gene lookup returns CDR1 SGHVS and CDR2 FNYEAQ. V lost 2 bases and J lost 3; bases outside the gene matches: 8. The CDR3 DNA reads TGTGCCAGCAGCTTAATGGCAGGGGGATGGACAGATACGCAGTATTTT. This gives the protein CASSLMAGGWTDTQYF.

This clone appeared a few times. V is TRBV6-4 and J is TRBJ2-1; TRBD1 matches 8 bases. The CDR3 is 12 residues long. Trimming removed 4 bases from V and 11 bases from J; junction bases left unmatched: 4. Per the germline V gene, CDR1 is MRHNA and CDR2 is SNTAGT. CDR3 in amino acids: CASSVTGGQQFF. In DNA, the CDR3 is TGTGCCAGCAGTGTTACAGGGGGGCAGCAGTTCTTC.

CDR3 protein: CASWARGGNTDTQYF. In DNA form, the CDR3 reads TGTGCCAGCTGGGCCAGGGGCGGTAATACAGATACGCAGTATTTT. The chain carries TRBV28 and TRBJ2-3, with D tentatively TRBD1 (6 bases). Germline V gene data show CDR1 as MDHEN and CDR2 as SYDVKM. The CDR3 is made up of 15 amino acids. Trimming cost V 8 bases and J 3 bases, with 18 bases left between them. The full variable domain, with the rest looked up from reference TRBV28 and TRBJ2-3, is DVKVTQSSRYLVKRTGEKVFLECVQDMDHENMFWYRQDPGLGLRLIYFSYDVKMKEKGDIPEGYSVSREKKERFSLILESASTNQTSMYLCASWARGGNTDTQYFGPGTRLTVL.

This chain joins TRBV27 and TRBJ2-7; TRBD2 is a possible D gene (5 bases). The CDR3 is 14 amino acids. Germline V lookup: CDR1 MNHEY, CDR2 SMNVEV (reference sequence). V was clipped by 3 bases and J by 3 bases, with 12 bases between them. The CDR3 bases are TGTGCCAGCAGTTTCAGAGGGCCGGTCTACGAGCAGTACTTC. Protein: CASSFRGPVYEQYF.

This clone was detected only a few times. The chain has TRBV6-1 and TRBJ1-6; D uncertain. V gave up 7 bases and J gave up 7 bases, with 11 bases separating them. CDR1 and CDR2 from the germline V gene are MNHNS and SASEGT. The CDR3 has 13 residues. The CDR3 loop is CASKVTDNSPLHF. CDR3 coding DNA: TGTGCCAGCAAAGTCACAGACAATTCACCCCTCCACTTT.

The chain recombines TRBV6-5 with TRBJ1-1; TRBD1 matches at 9 bases. CDR1 MNHEY and CDR2 SVGAGI come from the germline V gene. This CDR3 has 16 residues. With 4 bases clipped from V and 2 bases from J, the junction kept 8 bases outside the gene matches. CDR3 protein: CASSFRGTGRNTEAFF. In nucleotides, the CDR3 is TGTGCCAGCAGTTTTAGGGGGACAGGGAGAAACACTGAAGCTTTCTTT.

This clone was counted between two and nine times. The gene calls are TRBV5-1 and TRBJ1-5, with TRBD1 matching over 8 bases. CDR1 is SGHRS, CDR2 YFSETQ, per germline. The CDR3 spans 15 residues. Germline trimming cut 4 bases from V and 5 bases from J; bases unmatched to any gene: 8. This CDR3 reads CASSPGTGRDQPQHF. The CDR3 bases are TGCGCCAGCAGCCCAGGGACAGGCCGGGATCAGCCCCAGCATTTT.

V and J are TRBV18 and TRBJ1-5; D gene uncertain. The CDR3 spans 15 residues. Germline loops: CDR1 KGHSH, CDR2 LQKENI. The V gene lost 4 bases and the J gene lost 0 bases, with 10 bases spanning the gap. CDR3 coding DNA: TGTGCCAGCTCACTCCTCGCAGATAGCAATCAGCCCCAGCATTTT. It codes for CASSLLADSNQPQHF. The full variable domain, with the rest looked up from reference TRBV18 and TRBJ1-5, is NAGVMQNPRHLVRRRGQEARLRCSPMKGHSHVYWYRQLPEEGLKFMVYLQKENIIDESGMPKERFSAEFPKEGPSILRIQQVVRGDSAAYFCASSLLADSNQPQHFGDGTRLSIL.

This rearrangement joins TRBV7-8 to TRBJ1-1, with 9 bases matching TRBD1. This CDR3 comprises 15 residues. The V gene end was trimmed by 5 bases and the J gene end by 0 bases; junction bases not matched to a gene: 4. CDR1 SGHVS and CDR2 FQNEAQ come from the germline V gene. CDR3 residues: CASSPGQGMNTEAFF. CDR3 in DNA: TGTGCCAGCAGCCCGGGACAGGGTATGAACACTGAAGCTTTCTTT.